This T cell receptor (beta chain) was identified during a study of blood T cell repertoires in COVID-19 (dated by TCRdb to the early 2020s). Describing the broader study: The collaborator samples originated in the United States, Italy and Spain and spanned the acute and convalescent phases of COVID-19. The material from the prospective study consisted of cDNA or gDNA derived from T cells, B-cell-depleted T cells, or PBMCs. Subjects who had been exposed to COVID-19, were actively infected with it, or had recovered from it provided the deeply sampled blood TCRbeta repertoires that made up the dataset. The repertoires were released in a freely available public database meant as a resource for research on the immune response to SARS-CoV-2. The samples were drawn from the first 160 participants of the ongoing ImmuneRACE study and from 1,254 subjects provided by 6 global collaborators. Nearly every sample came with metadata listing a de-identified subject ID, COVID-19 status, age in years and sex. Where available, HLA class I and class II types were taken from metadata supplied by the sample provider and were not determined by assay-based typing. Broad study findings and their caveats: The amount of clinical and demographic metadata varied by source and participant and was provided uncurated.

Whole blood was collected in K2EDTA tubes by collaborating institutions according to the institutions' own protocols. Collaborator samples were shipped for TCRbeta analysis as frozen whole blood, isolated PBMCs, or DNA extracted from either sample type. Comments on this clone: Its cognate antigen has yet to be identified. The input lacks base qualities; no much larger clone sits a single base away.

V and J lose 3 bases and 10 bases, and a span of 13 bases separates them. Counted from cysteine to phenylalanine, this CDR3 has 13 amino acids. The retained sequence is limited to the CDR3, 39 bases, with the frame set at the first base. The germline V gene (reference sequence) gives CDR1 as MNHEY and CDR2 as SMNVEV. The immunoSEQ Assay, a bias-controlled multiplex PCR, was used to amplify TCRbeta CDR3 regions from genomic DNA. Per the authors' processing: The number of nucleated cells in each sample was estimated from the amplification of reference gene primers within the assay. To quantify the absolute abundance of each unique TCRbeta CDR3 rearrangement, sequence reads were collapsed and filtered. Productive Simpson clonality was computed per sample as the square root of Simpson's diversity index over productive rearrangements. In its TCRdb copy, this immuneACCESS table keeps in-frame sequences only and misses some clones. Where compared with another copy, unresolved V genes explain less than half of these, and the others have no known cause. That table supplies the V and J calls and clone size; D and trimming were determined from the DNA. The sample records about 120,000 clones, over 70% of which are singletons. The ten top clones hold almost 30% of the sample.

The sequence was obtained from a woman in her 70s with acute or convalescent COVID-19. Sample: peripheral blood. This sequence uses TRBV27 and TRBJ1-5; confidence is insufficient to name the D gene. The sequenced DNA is TGTGCCAGCAGTTTGCGGGAGTTAGGACCCCAGCATTTT. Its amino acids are CASSLRELGPQHF.